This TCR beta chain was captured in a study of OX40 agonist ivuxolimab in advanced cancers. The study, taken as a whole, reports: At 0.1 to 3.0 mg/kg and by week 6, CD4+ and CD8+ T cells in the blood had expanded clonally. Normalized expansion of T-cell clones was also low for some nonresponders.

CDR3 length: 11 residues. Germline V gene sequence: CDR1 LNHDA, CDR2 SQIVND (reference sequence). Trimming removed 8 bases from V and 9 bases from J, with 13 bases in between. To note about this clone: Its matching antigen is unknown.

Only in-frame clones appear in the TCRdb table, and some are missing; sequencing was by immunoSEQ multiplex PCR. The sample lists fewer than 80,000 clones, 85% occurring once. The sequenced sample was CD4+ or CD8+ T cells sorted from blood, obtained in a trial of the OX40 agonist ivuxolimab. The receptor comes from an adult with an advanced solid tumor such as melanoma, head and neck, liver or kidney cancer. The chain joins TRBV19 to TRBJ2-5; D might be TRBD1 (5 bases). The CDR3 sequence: CASWESGSQYF. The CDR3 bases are TGTGCCAGTTGGGAATCAGGGTCCCAGTACTTC. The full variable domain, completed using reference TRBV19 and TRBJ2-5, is DGGITQSPKYLFRKEGQNVTLSCEQNLNHDAMYWYRQDPGQGLRLIYYSQIVNDFQKGDIAEGYSVSREKKESFPLTVTSAQKNPTAFYLCASWESGSQYFGPGTRLLVL.